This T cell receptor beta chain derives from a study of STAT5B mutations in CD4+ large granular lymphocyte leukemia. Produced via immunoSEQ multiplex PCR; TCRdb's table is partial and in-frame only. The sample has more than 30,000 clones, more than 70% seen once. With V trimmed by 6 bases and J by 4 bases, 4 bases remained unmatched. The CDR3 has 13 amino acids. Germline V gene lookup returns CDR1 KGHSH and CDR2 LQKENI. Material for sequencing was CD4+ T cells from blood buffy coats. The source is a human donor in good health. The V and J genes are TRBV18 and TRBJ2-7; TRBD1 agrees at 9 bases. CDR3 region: CASSRQGGYEQYF. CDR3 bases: TGTGCCAGCTCTCGACAGGGGGGATACGAGCAGTACTTC.